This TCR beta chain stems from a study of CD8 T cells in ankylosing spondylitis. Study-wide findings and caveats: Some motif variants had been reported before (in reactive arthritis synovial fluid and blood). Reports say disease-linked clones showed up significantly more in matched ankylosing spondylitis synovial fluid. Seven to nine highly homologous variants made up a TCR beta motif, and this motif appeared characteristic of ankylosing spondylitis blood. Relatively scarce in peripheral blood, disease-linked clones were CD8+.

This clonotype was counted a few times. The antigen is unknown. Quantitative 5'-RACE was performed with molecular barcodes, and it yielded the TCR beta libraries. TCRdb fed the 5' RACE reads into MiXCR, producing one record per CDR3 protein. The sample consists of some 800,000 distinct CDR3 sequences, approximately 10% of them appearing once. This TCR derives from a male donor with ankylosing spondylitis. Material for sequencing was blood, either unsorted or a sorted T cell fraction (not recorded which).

The CDR3 nucleotides read TGCAGCGTTGACAGGGGGCTTAGGGAGACCCAGTACTTC. Its translation is CSVDRGLRETQYF. The V call is TRBV29-1, the J call TRBJ2-5; 8 nucleotides agree with TRBD1. V dropped 3 bases and J dropped 5; count of bases not matched to a gene: 5. The CDR3 length is 13 residues. From germline, CDR1 is SQVTM and CDR2 ANQGSEA.